This passage covers 21 T cell receptor beta chains from one sample sequenced in a study of blood T cell repertoires in COVID-19. Sequencing used immunoSEQ multiplex PCR; TCRdb keeps in-frame clones, though not all of them. The table has roughly 200,000 clones, 85% to 90% seen once; the top ten hold 1.2%. What was sequenced was PBMCs or T cells enriched from blood (not recorded which). The receptors were sampled from a man aged 25 to 40 who had recovered from COVID-19.

The sample holds a few counts of this clone. The rearrangement joins TRBV12-3 or TRBV12-4 to TRBJ2-7; D is undetermined. Trimming shortened V by 5 bases and J by 3 bases, and 5 bases separated the two germline ends. This CDR3 comprises 11 residues. The CDR3 DNA sequence: TGTGCCAGCAGTATACACTACGAGCAGTACTTC. It translates to CASSIHYEQYF.

The V and J genes are TRBV6-5 and TRBJ1-5; possibly TRBD1 for D (5 bases). CDR1 and CDR2 (germline): MNHEY, SVGAGI. V gave up 5 bases and J gave up 3 bases, with 11 bases separating them. This CDR3 contains 14 residues. The CDR3 is CASSRQQINQPQHF. The CDR3 DNA reads TGTGCCAGCAGTCGACAGCAGATCAATCAGCCCCAGCATTTT.

This chain uses TRBV10-3 with TRBJ1-6; D is perhaps TRBD1 (6 bases). The V gene lost 4 bases and the J gene lost 5 bases, with 6 bases spanning the gap. Germline V lookup: CDR1 ENHRY, CDR2 SYGVKD. The CDR3 is 13 amino acids. CDR3 loop: CAISGTDNSPLHF. Written as DNA, the CDR3 is TGTGCCATCAGTGGGACAGATAATTCACCCCTCCACTTT.

This chain links TRBV7-9 with TRBJ2-7; 8 nucleotides match TRBD1. Trimming at V came to 5 bases and at J to 5 bases, leaving 8 bases not matched to a gene. The CDR3 has 14 residues. Germline V CDR1 and CDR2: SEHNR, FQNEAQ (reference sequence). The CDR3 DNA sequence: TGTGCCAGCAGCGAGCCGACAGGGGTGAACGAGCAGTACTTC. It encodes CASSEPTGVNEQYF.

This chain uses TRBV7-2 with TRBJ2-7; 9 bases line up with TRBD1. Germline loops: CDR1 SGHTA, CDR2 FQGNSA. With 1 base clipped from V and 6 bases from J, the junction kept 7 bases outside the gene matches. This CDR3 spans 15 amino acids. The CDR3 loop is CASSLESGTGLEQYF. The CDR3, as DNA: TGTGCCAGCAGCTTAGAATCCGGGACAGGGCTCGAGCAGTACTTC.

The V call is TRBV6-5, the J call TRBJ2-2; TRBD2 agrees at 9 bases. Germline lookup yields CDR1 MNHEY and CDR2 SVGAGI. J gave up 5 bases and V 5 bases, and 6 bases lay outside the gene matches. The CDR3 covers 15 residues. CDR3 region: CASSSSGSGTGELFF. The CDR3 DNA reads TGTGCCAGCAGTAGTAGCGGGAGTGGTACCGGGGAGCTGTTTTTT.

The count of this clone is one. The chain recombines TRBV7-2 with TRBJ2-1, with a possible D match to TRBD1 (5 bases). The CDR3 consists of 15 residues. V gave up 4 bases and J gave up 5 bases, with 15 bases separating them. Germline V gene sequence: CDR1 SGHTA, CDR2 FQGNSA. CDR3 residues: CASSSQVGAHNEQFF. The CDR3 bases are TGTGCCAGCAGCTCACAGGTTGGTGCCCACAATGAGCAGTTCTTC.

This clone was detected a few times. The chain joins TRBV13 to TRBJ2-2; 7 positions agree with TRBD1. Trimming at V came to 5 bases and at J to 0 bases, leaving 3 bases not matched to a gene. The germline V gene encodes CDR1 PRHDT and CDR2 FYEKMQ (reference sequence). The CDR3 totals 15 residues. In nucleotides, the CDR3 is TGTGCCAGCAGCCGGGGACAGCCGAACACCGGGGAGCTGTTTTTT. The encoded protein is CASSRGQPNTGELFF.

The chain uses TRBV15 and TRBJ2-7; 8 nucleotides line up with TRBD2. The CDR3 length is 16 residues. J was trimmed by 4 bases and V by 3 bases; bases with no gene match: 11. The germline gives CDR1 LNHNV, CDR2 YYDKDF (reference sequence). DNA for the CDR3: TGTGCCACCAGCAGGGACCAGGCATTAGCGGGGTACGAGCAGTACTTC. This gives the protein CATSRDQALAGYEQYF.

This sequence joins TRBV6-5 and TRBJ2-1; TRBD1 might be the D (6 bases). The germline CDR1 and CDR2 sequences are MNHEY and SVGAGI. The CDR3 contains 16 residues. Trimming cost V 2 bases and J 3 bases, with 14 bases left between them. The CDR3 loop is CASSYHRDINYNEQFF. The CDR3 nucleotides read TGTGCCAGCAGTTACCACCGGGACATAAACTACAATGAGCAGTTCTTC.

V usage is TRBV3-1 (or the pseudogene TRBV3-2) and J usage is TRBJ1-2; 7 bases match TRBD1. From germline, CDR1 is LGHDT and CDR2 YNNKEL (reference sequence). With V trimmed by 1 base and J by 4 bases, 21 bases remained unmatched. This CDR3 region has 20 residues. The CDR3 DNA reads TGTGCCAGCAGCCAAGTCCCCAAGCTACAGGGGAGAGGTTTTGGCTATGGCTACACCTTC. Translation: CASSQVPKLQGRGFGYGYTF.

J is TRBJ1-2 and V is TRBV5-1, with D possibly being TRBD1 (5 bases). The germline V gene encodes CDR1 SGHRS and CDR2 YFSETQ. V was pared by 1 base and J by 4 bases, with 14 bases between. This CDR3 is built from 15 residues. The CDR3 reads CASSLSGGTFYGYTF. The CDR3 coding sequence is TGCGCCAGCAGCTTGAGTGGGGGGACCTTCTATGGCTACACCTTC.

The J gene is TRBJ2-3, the V gene TRBV6-1; the match to TRBD2 covers 11 bases. The CDR3 has 19 amino acids. The germline gives CDR1 MNHNS, CDR2 SASEGT. The trim removed 1 base at V and 2 bases at J, leaving 11 bases unmatched. CDR3 sequence (DNA): TGTGCCAGCAGTGAAGGGGTAGCGGGGGGGATCACTTTCACAGATACGCAGTATTTT. Translated: CASSEGVAGGITFTDTQYF.

The chain employs TRBV5-1 and TRBJ2-7; 7 bases are a match to TRBD1. This CDR3 is 15 amino acids long. V lost 0 bases to trimming and J lost 2 bases; unmatched junction nucleotides: 5. Germline values: CDR1 SGHRS, CDR2 YFSETQ. CDR3 nucleotide sequence: TGCGCCAGCAGCTTGGTCGGGACAGTAACCTACGAGCAGTACTTC. Residues: CASSLVGTVTYEQYF.

V is TRBV2 and J is TRBJ2-1; TRBD2 agrees at 10 bases. This CDR3 region has 16 residues. J gave up 7 bases and V 2 bases, and 8 bases lay outside the gene matches. Per the germline V gene, CDR1 is SNHLY and CDR2 is FYNNEI. CDR3 nucleotide sequence: TGTGCCAGCAGTGAATTACGCCTAGCGGGGGATAATGAGCAGTTCTTC. Protein product: CASSELRLAGDNEQFF.

V and J are TRBV6-6 and TRBJ2-5; 8 positions match TRBD1. Germline V CDR1 and CDR2: MNHNY, SVGAGI (reference sequence). With 5 bases clipped from V and 5 bases from J, the junction kept 7 bases outside the gene matches. The CDR3 runs to 14 residues. CDR3 DNA sequence: TGTGCCAGCAGTAAACCAGGGGGCAAGGAGACCCAGTACTTC. The encoded protein is CASSKPGGKETQYF.

The V gene is TRBV27, the J gene TRBJ1-5; TRBD1 might be the D (5 bases). Looked up from germline, CDR1 is MNHEY and CDR2 is SMNVEV (reference sequence). The CDR3 has 15 residues. The V and J ends lost 4 bases and 2 bases respectively, with 12 bases between them. The DNA of the CDR3 is TGTGCCAGCAGTTCCCGGGGAGGGGGCAATCAGCCCCAGCATTTT. Its protein product is CASSSRGGGNQPQHF.

V is TRBV5-5 and J is TRBJ2-7; no reliable D call. CDR1 SGHKS and CDR2 YYEKEE come from the germline V gene (reference sequence). V was trimmed by 0 bases and J by 1 base, leaving 14 bases between them. The CDR3 is 16 amino acids. The DNA of the CDR3 is TGTGCCAGCAGCTTGGACGGAGCCTTTACTTCCTACGAGCAGTACTTC. Its translation: CASSLDGAFTSYEQYF.

The V gene is TRBV27, the J gene TRBJ2-3; 9 positions agree with TRBD2. Trimming at V came to 2 bases and at J to 9 bases, leaving 9 bases not matched to a gene. The germline V gene encodes CDR1 MNHEY and CDR2 SMNVEV (reference sequence). This CDR3 region has 15 residues. CDR3 residues: CASSLSGGPLVTQYF. The CDR3 DNA sequence: TGTGCCAGCAGTTTAAGCGGGGGGCCCCTCGTGACGCAGTATTTT.

The chain combines TRBV2 with TRBJ2-5; D is undetermined. CDR1 and CDR2 from the germline V gene are SNHLY and FYNNEI. Trimming pared 4 bases from V and 5 bases from J, leaving 11 bases between. The length of the CDR3 is 13 residues. The CDR3 region is CASSVSVFETQYF. The CDR3 DNA follows: TGTGCCAGCAGTGTTTCGGTTTTTGAGACCCAGTACTTC. The full variable domain, its missing parts supplied by reference TRBV2 and TRBJ2-5, is EPEVTQTPSHQVTQMGQEVILRCVPISNHLYFYWYRQILGQKVEFLVSFYNNEISEKSEIFDDQFSVERPDGSNFTLKIRSTKLEDSAMYFCASSVSVFETQYFGPGTRLLVL.

The chain combines TRBV27 with TRBJ1-1; a weak D match, TRBD1 (5 bases). Germline V gene sequence: CDR1 MNHEY, CDR2 SMNVEV (reference sequence). V gave up 3 bases and J gave up 7 bases, with 12 bases separating them. There are 13 residues in the CDR3. The CDR3 protein is CASSLSYRIEAFF. The CDR3 DNA reads as TGTGCCAGCAGTTTGTCCTACAGGATTGAAGCTTTCTTT.